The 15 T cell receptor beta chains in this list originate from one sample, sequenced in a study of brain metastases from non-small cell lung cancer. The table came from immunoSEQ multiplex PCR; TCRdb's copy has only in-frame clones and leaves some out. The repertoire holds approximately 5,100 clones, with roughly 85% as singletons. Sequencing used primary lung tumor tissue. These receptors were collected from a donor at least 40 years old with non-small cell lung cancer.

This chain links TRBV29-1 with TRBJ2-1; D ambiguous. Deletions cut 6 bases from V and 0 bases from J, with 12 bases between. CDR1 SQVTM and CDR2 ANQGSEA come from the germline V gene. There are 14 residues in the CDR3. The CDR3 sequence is CSVSPRNSYNEQFF. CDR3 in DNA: TGCAGCGTATCCCCCCGGAACTCCTACAATGAGCAGTTCTTC.

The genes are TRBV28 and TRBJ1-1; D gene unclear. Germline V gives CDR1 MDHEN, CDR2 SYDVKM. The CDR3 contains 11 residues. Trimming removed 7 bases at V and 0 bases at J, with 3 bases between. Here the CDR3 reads CASTLNTEAFF. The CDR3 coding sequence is TGTGCCAGCACATTGAACACTGAAGCTTTCTTT.

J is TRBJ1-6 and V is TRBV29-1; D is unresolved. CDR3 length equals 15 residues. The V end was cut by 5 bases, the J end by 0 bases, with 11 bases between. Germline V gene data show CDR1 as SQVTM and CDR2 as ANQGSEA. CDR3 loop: CSVRSGSSYNSPLHF. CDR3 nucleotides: TGCAGCGTTCGGTCCGGGAGCTCCTATAATTCACCCCTCCACTTT.

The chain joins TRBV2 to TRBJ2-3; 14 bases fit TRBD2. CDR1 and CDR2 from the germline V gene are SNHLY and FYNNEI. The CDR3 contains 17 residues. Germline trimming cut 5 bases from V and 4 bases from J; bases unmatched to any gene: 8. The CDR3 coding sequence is TGTGCCAGCAGTCACCCTCAGGGACTAGCGGGAGCAGATACGCAGTATTTT. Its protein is CASSHPQGLAGADTQYF. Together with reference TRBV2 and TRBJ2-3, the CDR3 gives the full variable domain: EPEVTQTPSHQVTQMGQEVILRCVPISNHLYFYWYRQILGQKVEFLVSFYNNEISEKSEIFDDQFSVERPDGSNFTLKIRSTKLEDSAMYFCASSHPQGLAGADTQYFGPGTRLTVL.

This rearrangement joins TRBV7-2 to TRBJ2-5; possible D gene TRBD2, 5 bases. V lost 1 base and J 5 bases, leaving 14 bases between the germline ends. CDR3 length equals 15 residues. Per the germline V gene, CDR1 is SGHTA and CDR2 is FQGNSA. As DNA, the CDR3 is TGTGCCAGCAGCTTAGTCTTTGCTAGCCGGGAGACCCAGTACTTC. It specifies CASSLVFASRETQYF.

CDR3 sequence reads: CSVLTGSWETQYF. CDR3 nucleotides: TGCAGCGTCCTCACGGGGTCCTGGGAGACCCAGTACTTC. The J gene is TRBJ2-5, the V gene TRBV29-1; possible D gene TRBD2, 5 bases. The CDR3 runs to 13 residues. The V end lost 6 bases, the J end lost 5 bases, and 16 bases lay between the germline ends. CDR1 SQVTM and CDR2 ANQGSEA come from the germline V gene.

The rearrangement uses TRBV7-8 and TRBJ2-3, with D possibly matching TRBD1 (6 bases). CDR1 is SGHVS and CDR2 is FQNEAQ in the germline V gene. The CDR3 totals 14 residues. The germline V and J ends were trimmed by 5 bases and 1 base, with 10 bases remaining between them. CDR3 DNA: TGTGCCAGCAGCCGAGGACAGCGCACAGATACGCAGTATTTT. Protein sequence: CASSRGQRTDTQYF.

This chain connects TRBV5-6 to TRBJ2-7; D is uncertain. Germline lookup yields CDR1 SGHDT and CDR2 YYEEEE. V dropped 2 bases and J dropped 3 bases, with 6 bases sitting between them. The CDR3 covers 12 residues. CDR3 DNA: TGTGCCAGCAGCTTTACAGACTACGAGCAGTACTTC. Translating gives CASSFTDYEQYF. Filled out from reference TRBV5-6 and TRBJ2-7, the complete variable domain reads DAGVTQSPTHLIKTRGQQVTLRCSPKSGHDTVSWYQQALGQGPQFIFQYYEEEERQRGNFPDRFSGHQFPNYSSELNVNALLLGDSALYLCASSFTDYEQYFGPGTRLTVT.

The CDR3 DNA reads TGTGCCAGCAGTCACAAGGTGGTGGGGGGTGAGCAGTTCTTC. It specifies CASSHKVVGGEQFF. The V gene is TRBV14, the J gene TRBJ2-1; D might be TRBD2 (6 bases). The CDR3 is 14 amino acids. From germline, CDR1 is SGHDN and CDR2 FVKESK. Trimming removed 6 bases at V and 9 bases at J, with 18 bases between.

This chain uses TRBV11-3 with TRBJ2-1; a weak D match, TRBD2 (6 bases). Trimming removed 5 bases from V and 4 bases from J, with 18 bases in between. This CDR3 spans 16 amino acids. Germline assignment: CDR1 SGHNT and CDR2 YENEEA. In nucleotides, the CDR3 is TGTGCCAGCAGCCTAGCGAGGGAGAGGATTTACAATGAGCAGTTCTTC. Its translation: CASSLARERIYNEQFF.

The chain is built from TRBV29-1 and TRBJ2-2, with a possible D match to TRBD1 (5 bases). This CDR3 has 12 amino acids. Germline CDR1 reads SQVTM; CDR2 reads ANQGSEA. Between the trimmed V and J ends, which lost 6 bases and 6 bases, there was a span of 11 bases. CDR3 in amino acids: CSVGPGSGELFF. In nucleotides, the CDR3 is TGCAGCGTGGGGCCAGGATCCGGGGAGCTGTTTTTT.

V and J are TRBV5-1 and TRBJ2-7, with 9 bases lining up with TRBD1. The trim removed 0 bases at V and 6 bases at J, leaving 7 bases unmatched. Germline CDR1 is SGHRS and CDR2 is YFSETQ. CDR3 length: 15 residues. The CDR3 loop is CASSLAGDRGGEQYF. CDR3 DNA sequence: TGCGCCAGCAGCTTGGCAGGTGACAGGGGGGGCGAGCAGTACTTC.

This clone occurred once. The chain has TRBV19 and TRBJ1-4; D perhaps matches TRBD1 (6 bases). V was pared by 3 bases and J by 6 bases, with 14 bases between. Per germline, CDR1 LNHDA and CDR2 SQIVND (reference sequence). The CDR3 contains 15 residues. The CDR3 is CASSIDWGLDEKLFF. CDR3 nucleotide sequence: TGTGCCAGTAGTATCGATTGGGGGCTAGATGAAAAACTGTTTTTT.

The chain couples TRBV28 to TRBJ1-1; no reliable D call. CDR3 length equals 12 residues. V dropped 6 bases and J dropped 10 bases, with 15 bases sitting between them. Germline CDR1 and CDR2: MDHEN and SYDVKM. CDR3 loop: CASSPDGIRAFF. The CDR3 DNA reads TGTGCCAGCAGCCCGGACGGAATACGAGCTTTCTTT.

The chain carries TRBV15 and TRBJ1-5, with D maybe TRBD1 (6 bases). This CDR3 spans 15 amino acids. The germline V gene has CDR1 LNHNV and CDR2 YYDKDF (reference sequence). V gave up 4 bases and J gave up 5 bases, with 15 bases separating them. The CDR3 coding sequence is TGTGCCACCAGCATCGGGGGCCCGGGGGATCAGCCCCAGCATTTT. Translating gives CATSIGGPGDQPQHF.